Each of the 14 T cell receptor beta chains below was sequenced from the same sample in a study of yellow fever vaccine responses in identical twins. From the RT-PCR reads, TCRdb called clonotypes with MiXCR, one entry per CDR3 protein. The sample has 1,200 or so distinct CDR3 sequences, around 77% seen once. Sequenced material: T cells from blood (PBMCs), unsorted or a sorted subset (not recorded which), taken before or after yellow fever vaccination (not recorded which). These receptors all stem from a female donor who received the yellow fever vaccine.

The chain employs TRBV29-1 and TRBJ2-5; perhaps D is TRBD1 or TRBD2 (7 bases each). This CDR3 region has 14 residues. The V end lost 2 bases, the J end lost 5 bases, and 15 bases lay between the germline ends. Per the germline V gene, CDR1 is SQVTM and CDR2 is ANQGSEA. This CDR3 is CSVETGVGRETQYF. For the CDR3, the DNA is TGCAGCGTTGAAACAGGGGTCGGGAGGGAGACCCAGTACTTC.

V and J are TRBV6-1 and TRBJ2-3; TRBD2 aligns across 8 bases. J lost 4 bases, V lost 6 bases, and 15 bases had no gene match. This CDR3 region has 17 residues. Germline-derived CDR1 and CDR2 are MNHNS and SASEGT. The CDR3 bases are TGTGCCAGCAGCCGCTCCTCGCAGCGGGGGTCCGCAGATACGCAGTATTTT. As protein: CASSRSSQRGSADTQYF.

V is TRBV10-3 and J is TRBJ2-7; 7 bases align to TRBD1. Germline CDR1 and CDR2: ENHRY and SYGVKD. CDR3 length: 14 residues. With 2 bases clipped from V and 4 bases from J, the junction kept 5 bases outside the gene matches. CDR3 nucleotide sequence: TGTGCCATCAGTGAGGAGGACAGGAGTTACGAGCAGTACGTC. Its protein product is CAISEEDRSYEQYV.

V gene TRBV11-3 combines with J gene TRBJ1-6, with a possible D match to TRBD1 (5 bases). The germline V gene encodes CDR1 SGHNT and CDR2 YENEEA. V dropped 0 bases and J dropped 5 bases, with 17 bases sitting between them. This CDR3 comprises 18 residues. DNA of the CDR3: TGTGCCAGCAGCTTAGATAAGGGGAGGGGAAGGAATAATTCACCCCTCCACTTT. Protein product: CASSLDKGRGRNNSPLHF.

The chain uses TRBV20-1 and TRBJ2-7; TRBD2 matches 9 bases. Germline lookup yields CDR1 DFQATT and CDR2 SNEGSKA (reference sequence). The V segment lost 6 bases and the J segment 5 bases; nucleotides outside the gene matches: 8. The CDR3 covers 13 residues. CDR3 amino acids: CSAQGVAGDEQYF. The CDR3 region has the DNA TGCAGTGCGCAAGGAGTAGCGGGAGACGAGCAGTACTTC.

V usage is TRBV4-3 and J usage is TRBJ1-2; unclear D gene. The V gene's germline CDR1 is LGHNA and CDR2 YSLEER. The CDR3 is made up of 15 amino acids. Deletions cut 0 bases from V and 3 bases from J, with 11 bases between. CDR3: CASSQDMAADYGYTF. Written as DNA, the CDR3 is TGCGCCAGCAGCCAAGATATGGCCGCCGACTATGGCTACACCTTC.

This chain links TRBV19 with TRBJ2-1, with D possibly matching TRBD2 (5 bases). Per germline, CDR1 LNHDA and CDR2 SQIVND (reference sequence). CDR3 size: 15 residues. Trimming stripped 4 bases from V and 12 bases from J, with 22 bases between. CDR3 sequence: CASSNPRVATSRQFF. The CDR3 DNA reads as TGTGCCAGTAGTAATCCAAGGGTCGCCACTAGTAGGCAGTTCTTC. Together with reference TRBV19 and TRBJ2-1, the CDR3 gives the full variable domain: DGGITQSPKYLFRKEGQNVTLSCEQNLNHDAMYWYRQDPGQGLRLIYYSQIVNDFQKGDIAEGYSVSREKKESFPLTVTSAQKNPTAFYLCASSNPRVATSRQFFGPGTRLTVL.

This clonotype was counted a few times. The CDR3: CASSPPGYTEAFF. DNA of the CDR3: TGTGCCAGCAGTCCGCCAGGGTACACTGAAGCTTTCTTT. The rearrangement joins TRBV12-3 or TRBV12-4 to TRBJ1-1; possibly TRBD1 for D (5 bases). V lost 5 bases to trimming and J lost 3 bases, with 10 bases between them. CDR3 size: 13 residues.

This clonotype was recorded once. The chain combines TRBV5-4 with TRBJ2-7, with TRBD2 matching over 9 bases. The CDR3 is 13 amino acids. The V segment lost 6 bases and the J segment 6 bases; nucleotides outside the gene matches: 7. Germline V CDR1 and CDR2: SGHNT, YYREEE (reference sequence). The CDR3 coding sequence is TGTGCCAGCAATTTAGCGGGAGTAGCCGAGCAGTACTTC. Residues: CASNLAGVAEQYF.

The rearrangement links TRBV5-4 to TRBJ1-6; D unresolved. The V end was cut by 4 bases, the J end by 11 bases, with 22 bases between. The CDR3 contains 16 residues. Germline CDR1 reads SGHNT; CDR2 reads YYREEE (reference sequence). For the CDR3, the DNA is TGTGCCAGCAGCGCGGCGACAACCAAAACGTCGGCACCCCTCCACTTT. Translating gives CASSAATTKTSAPLHF.

The chain uses TRBV20-1 and TRBJ2-7; 11 bases are a match to TRBD2. V trimming: 5 bases; J trimming: 5 bases; junction bases outside the gene matches: 8. The CDR3 is 14 residues long. CDR1 is DFQATT, CDR2 SNEGSKA, per germline (reference sequence). The CDR3 spells CSAPLAGGSNEQYF. CDR3 bases: TGCAGTGCTCCCCTAGCGGGAGGAAGCAACGAGCAGTACTTC.

The chain carries TRBV11-2 and TRBJ2-7; D unclear. The CDR3 length is 13 residues. V was trimmed by 2 bases and J by 3 bases, leaving 8 bases between them. Germline V gives CDR1 SGHAT, CDR2 FQNNGV. The CDR3 DNA reads TGTGCCAGCAGCTTATACAGTCTCTACGAGCAGTACTTC. It translates to CASSLYSLYEQYF. Filled out from reference TRBV11-2 and TRBJ2-7, the complete variable domain reads EAGVAQSPRYKIIEKRQSVAFWCNPISGHATLYWYQQILGQGPKLLIQFQNNGVVDDSQLPKDRFSAERLKGVDSTLKIQPAKLEDSAVYLCASSLYSLYEQYFGPGTRLTVT.

The chain employs TRBV10-1 and TRBJ1-2; D not certain. The CDR3 spans 11 residues. Germline V gene lookup returns CDR1 WNHNN and CDR2 SYGVQD (reference sequence). V was shortened by 8 bases and J by 4 bases, with 8 bases between the two germline ends. The CDR3 DNA sequence: TGCGCCAGCGGGGATGTCTATGGCTACACCTTC. The encoded protein is CASGDVYGYTF.

This chain joins TRBV7-9 and TRBJ2-7; no definite D call. V was shortened by 2 bases and J by 5 bases, with 4 bases between the two germline ends. The CDR3 has 11 residues. Germline CDR1 is SEHNR and CDR2 is FQNEAQ (reference sequence). The CDR3 protein is CASSLSHEQYF. As DNA, the CDR3 is TGTGCCAGCAGCTTATCACACGAGCAGTACTTC. Drawing the rest from reference TRBV7-9 and TRBJ2-7, the complete variable domain is DTGVSQNPRHKITKRGQNVTFRCDPISEHNRLYWYRQTLGQGPEFLTYFQNEAQLEKSRLLSDRFSAERPKGSFSTLEIQRTEQGDSAMYLCASSLSHEQYFGPGTRLTVT.